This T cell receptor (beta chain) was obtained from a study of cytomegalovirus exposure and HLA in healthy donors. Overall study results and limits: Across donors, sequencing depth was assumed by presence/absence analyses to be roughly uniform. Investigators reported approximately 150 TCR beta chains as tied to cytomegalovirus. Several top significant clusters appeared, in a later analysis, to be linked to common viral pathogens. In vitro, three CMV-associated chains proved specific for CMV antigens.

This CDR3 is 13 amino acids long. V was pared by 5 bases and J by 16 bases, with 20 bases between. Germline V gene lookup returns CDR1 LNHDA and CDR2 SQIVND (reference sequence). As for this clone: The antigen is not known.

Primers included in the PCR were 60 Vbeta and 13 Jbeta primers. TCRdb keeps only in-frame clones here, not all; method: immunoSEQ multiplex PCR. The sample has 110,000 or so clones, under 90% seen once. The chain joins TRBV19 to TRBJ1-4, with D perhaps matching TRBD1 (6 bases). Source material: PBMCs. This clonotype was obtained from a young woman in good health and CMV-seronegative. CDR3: CASSLPTGRRRFF. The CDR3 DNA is TGTGCCAGTAGTCTCCCGACAGGACGAAGGAGGTTTTTT.